This T cell receptor beta chain is from a study of regulatory T cells in long-lasting Graves disease (dated by TCRdb to about 2021). For the study in its entirety: In the newly diagnosed Graves' disease group, patients had been taking antithyroid drugs for less than 3 months. This study used TCR sequencing and RNA sequencing of peripheral blood to compare persistent Graves' disease patients against newly diagnosed Graves' disease patients. The study was registered as a clinical trial and conducted in China. A total of about 33 samples underwent TCR sequencing: around 13 from persistent and roughly 20 from newly diagnosed Graves' disease patients. The investigation overall reported the following: The authors noted that the small sample size was a limitation that may lower accuracy. Lower TCR Shannon entropy and fewer highly expanded clones were observed in persistent Graves' disease patients than in newly diagnosed patients, which suggested clonal expansion. Sequencing and analysis were restricted to the TCR beta chain. A larger number of public clonotypes was shared among persistent patients (approximately 3,000) than among newly diagnosed patients (roughly 980). Because the primary lesion, thyroid tissue, could not be accessed, the study looked at peripheral blood alone.

This clonotype was seen ten or more times. The target of this receptor is not known. No base-level quality is on record; no much larger clone is a single base apart. The library was obtained by multiplex PCR. The data were produced on an Illumina HiSeq 4000. To build TCR beta libraries, CDR3 regions were amplified by Arm-PCR using iRepertoire HTBI primers. Gel purification was performed on PCR products prior to sequencing. The study's processing was this. A total of 62 TRBV and 14 TRBJ segments were identified across samples and were used for gene usage analysis of CDR3 amino acid clonotypes. COPE and FqMerger were used to merge filtered high-quality paired reads into contigs. BLAST was used to align contigs to IMGT TRBV, TRBD and TRBJ reference genes, and CDR3 was defined according to IMGT. Clonotypes above 0.1% frequency were classified as highly expanded clones. Repertoire diversity was measured by Shannon entropy, and V-J evenness by the Gini coefficient. Clonotypes shared by more than one individual were considered public. TCRdb reworked the public reads: Q25 trimming with fastp, MiXCR clone assembly, productive beta chains retained. Identical CDR3 proteins give one entry, which carries the most common genes and DNA. The V and J calls here are based on TCRdb, not the publication. This sample comprises 200,000 to 250,000 distinct CDR3 sequences, around 18% of them detected only once. The ten largest make up less than 25% of the sample.

Sample time point, as interpreted from the label and publication: newly diagnosed GD, antithyroid drugs for less than 3 months. For both TCR sequencing and RNA sequencing, RNA was extracted from PBMCs in TRIzol. Graves' disease was diagnosed according to American Thyroid Association guidelines. The patients came from an endocrinology department in Xi'an, China. Each patient gave approximately 8.8 milliliters of peripheral blood, collected in an EDTA anticoagulant tube. PBMCs were isolated by Ficoll Paque Plus density gradient separation without further T cell sorting. An Agilent 2100 Bioanalyzer and agarose gel were used to assess RNA quality, and a NanoDrop 2000 was used to measure RNA concentration. This receptor was obtained from a female donor with Graves disease. This material consisted of peripheral blood mononuclear cells (PBMCs), taken at new diagnosis, from a patient treated with antithyroid drugs.

The nucleotide sequence reads as follows: TGTGCCAGCAACGGACGGGTTAATGAAAAACTGTTTTTT. This translates into CASNGRVNEKLFF. Recombination linked TRBV25-1 to TRBJ1-4; the D gene cannot be resolved reliably. The germline V gene sets CDR1 to MGHDK and CDR2 to SYGVNS. The V end loses 7 bases and the J end loses 4 bases, and a stretch of 10 bases separates them. The CDR3 starts with the cysteine, ends with the phenylalanine, and has 13 residues. Only the CDR3 part of the read is kept: 39 bases, read in frame from the first base.